What follows are 29 T cell receptor beta chains derived from one specimen sequenced in a study of T-cell reconstitution after alpha-beta-depleted transplantation in children. Unique molecular identifiers tagged the TCRbeta library. TCRdb fed the PCR reads into MiXCR, producing one record per CDR3 protein. The sample shows about 610,000 distinct CDR3 sequences, roughly a tenth of them seen only once. The sequencing here drew on PBMCs from the stem cell graft donor, taken from the stem cell graft. The receptor source for this set is a human donor who donated a stem cell graft to a child with acute myeloid leukemia.

The sample holds many counts of this clonotype. This chain links TRBV12-3 or TRBV12-4 with TRBJ2-1; 8 bases match TRBD2. This CDR3 has 16 amino acids. V trimming: 0 bases; J trimming: 7 bases; junction bases outside the gene matches: 8. The CDR3 DNA reads as TGTGCCAGCAGTTTAGCCGGGAGGGCCGGAAGTAATGAGCAGTTCTTC. Translating it yields CASSLAGRAGSNEQFF.

This chain connects TRBV28 to TRBJ2-2; D call uncertain. CDR3 size: 14 residues. Germline CDR1 reads MDHEN; CDR2 reads SYDVKM. V gave up 3 bases and J gave up 1 base, with 6 bases separating them. CDR3 DNA sequence: TGTGCCAGCAGTTTCCTGCAGAACACCGGGGAGCTGTTTTTT. Its translation: CASSFLQNTGELFF.

This chain uses TRBV3-1 with TRBJ2-5, with 8 bases aligning to TRBD2. CDR1 LGHDT and CDR2 YNNKEL come from the germline V gene (reference sequence). After removal of 3 bases from V and 5 bases from J, the junction contained 5 bases not matched to a gene. The CDR3 totals 14 residues. The CDR3, as DNA: TGTGCCAGCAGCCAGAGCGGGAGTGGTGAGACCCAGTACTTC. Protein sequence: CASSQSGSGETQYF.

Concerning this clonotype: No conserved phenylalanine or tryptophan ends this CDR3, so it is likely a read error. The DNA is left out, because the CDR3 cannot be placed on it with certainty; the CDR3 is given as TCRdb lists it. The rearrangement links TRBV28 to TRBJ1-2; the D call in the table, TRBD1, was not verified against the DNA. The CDR3 is made up of 15 amino acids, end residues included. The germline V gene encodes CDR1 MDHEN and CDR2 SYDVKM. CDR3 protein: CASSSDTGQVNIYTL.

This clonotype appeared a few times. The gene calls are TRBV20-1 and TRBJ1-5, with 7 positions matching TRBD1. The CDR3 totals 14 residues. Germline CDR1 and CDR2: DFQATT and SNEGSKA (reference sequence). V gave up 6 bases and J gave up 3 bases; unmatched junction bases: 8. The CDR3 bases are TGCAGTGCCAGCGCCGGGACAGCCAATCAGCCCCAGCATTTT. The encoded protein is CSASAGTANQPQHF.

In its sample, this clonotype was seen a few times. The V gene is TRBV7-8, the J gene TRBJ2-3, with D maybe TRBD2 (5 bases). CDR1 is SGHVS, CDR2 FQNEAQ, per germline. Trimming left V 1 base short and J 0 bases short, with 11 bases between. The CDR3 sequence is 16 residues long. CDR3 loop: CASSLDQRSSTDTQYF. As DNA, the CDR3 is TGTGCCAGCAGCTTAGACCAGCGGTCTAGCACAGATACGCAGTATTTT.

This clonotype has just a few counts. The chain recombines TRBV5-6 with TRBJ1-5, with D maybe TRBD1 (5 bases). The CDR3 covers 15 residues. V was cut by 2 bases and J by 1 base, with 10 bases left in between. CDR1 is SGHDT and CDR2 is YYEEEE in the germline V gene. CDR3 protein: CASSFRVTSNQPQHF. Written as DNA, the CDR3 is TGTGCCAGCAGCTTCAGGGTCACCAGCAATCAGCCCCAGCATTTT.

This clonotype was seen a few times. V and J are TRBV20-1 and TRBJ2-3, with 11 bases lining up with TRBD2. Germline CDR1 reads DFQATT; CDR2 reads SNEGSKA (reference sequence). This CDR3 has 15 residues. The trim removed 5 bases at V and 5 bases at J, leaving 9 bases unmatched. The DNA for the CDR3 is TGCAGTGCTGACGTAGCGGGAGGGCCAAGAGATACGCAGTATTTT. As protein: CSADVAGGPRDTQYF.

This clonotype was counted between two and nine times. The rearrangement joins TRBV4-2 to TRBJ2-7; D might be TRBD1 or TRBD2, each matching 5 bases. Germline loops: CDR1 LGHNA, CDR2 YNFKEQ. CDR3 length: 17 amino acids. Between the trimmed V and J ends, which lost 3 bases and 0 bases, there was a span of 18 bases. This CDR3 reads CASSQWVGTLSSYEQYF. The CDR3 region has the DNA TGTGCCAGCAGCCAGTGGGTGGGGACCTTGAGCTCCTACGAGCAGTACTTC.

This rearrangement joins TRBV20-1 to TRBJ2-7; D unresolved. The length of the CDR3 is 9 residues. The germline V gene has CDR1 DFQATT and CDR2 SNEGSKA (reference sequence). With 3 bases removed from V and 8 bases from J, the gap between germline ends came to 5 bases. The CDR3 region is CSASPKQYF. CDR3 nucleotides: TGCAGTGCTAGCCCCAAGCAGTACTTC.

This rearrangement joins TRBV7-2 to TRBJ1-5; D remains ambiguous. The germline gives CDR1 SGHTA, CDR2 FQGNSA. Trimming removed 5 bases at V and 7 bases at J, with 12 bases between. The CDR3 loop spans 13 amino acids. The CDR3 sequence: CASSIQGEQPQHF. The CDR3 nucleotides read TGTGCCAGCAGCATTCAAGGTGAACAGCCCCAGCATTTT. Complete variable domain (other parts from reference TRBV7-2 and TRBJ1-5): GAGVSQSPSNKVTEKGKDVELRCDPISGHTALYWYRQSLGQGLEFLIYFQGNSAPDKSGLPSDRFSAERTGGSVSTLTIQRTQQEDSAVYLCASSIQGEQPQHFGDGTRLSIL.

This clonotype occurred a few times. The chain uses TRBV12-5 and TRBJ2-1; 7 positions match TRBD2. In germline, CDR1 is LGHNT, CDR2 FRNRAP. The trim removed 7 bases at V and 6 bases at J, leaving 15 bases unmatched. The CDR3 has 16 residues. Written as DNA, the CDR3 is TGTGCTAGTGCCCTGGACGGGGGAGGGAGGAGCAATGAGCAGTTCTTC. Translating gives CASALDGGGRSNEQFF.

This clonotype was detected a few times. J is TRBJ2-2 and V is TRBV29-1; D is perhaps TRBD2 (5 bases). The CDR3 is made up of 11 amino acids. Looked up from germline, CDR1 is SQVTM and CDR2 is ANQGSEA. V lost 3 bases, J lost 7 bases, and 6 bases lay in between. The CDR3 DNA is TGCAGCGTTGATCGGGGCGGGGAGCTGTTTTTT. Amino acid sequence: CSVDRGGELFF.

This clonotype was seen ten or more times. The V call is TRBV20-1, the J call TRBJ2-5, with D uncertain. V lost 5 bases, J lost 7 bases, and 14 bases lay in between. This CDR3 has 12 amino acids. Germline V lookup: CDR1 DFQATT, CDR2 SNEGSKA (reference sequence). The CDR3 region is CSAFLGRLTQYF. The CDR3 coding sequence is TGCAGTGCTTTCTTGGGCCGTTTGACCCAGTACTTC.

The V call is TRBV6-2 or TRBV6-3, the J call TRBJ2-1; 12 nucleotides match TRBD2. V was clipped by 0 bases and J by 0 bases; unmatched bases: 15. CDR1 and CDR2 (germline): MNHEY, SVGEGT. This CDR3 comprises 22 residues. Written as DNA, the CDR3 is TGTGCCAGCAGTTACTCGAGAGCGTTGTCCACTAGCGGGAGGAGCTCCTACAATGAGCAGTTCTTC. This gives the protein CASSYSRALSTSGRSSYNEQFF.

This clonotype was counted a few times. This chain connects TRBV12-3 or TRBV12-4 to TRBJ2-7, with 10 bases matching TRBD2. V gave up 5 bases and J gave up 4 bases; unmatched junction bases: 5. The CDR3 is 14 amino acids. CDR3 residues: CASSILAGSYEQYF. CDR3 in DNA: TGTGCCAGCAGTATACTAGCGGGGAGTTACGAGCAGTACTTC.

The J gene is TRBJ2-1, the V gene TRBV20-1, with TRBD2 identical over 10 bases. CDR1 DFQATT and CDR2 SNEGSKA come from the germline V gene (reference sequence). V shed 0 bases and J 8 bases; nucleotides not matched to a gene: 10. The CDR3 sequence is 16 residues long. CDR3 in amino acids: CSARDLALAGAHEQFF. CDR3 nucleotide sequence: TGCAGTGCTAGAGATTTAGCGCTAGCGGGAGCCCATGAGCAGTTCTTC.

V and J are TRBV28 and TRBJ2-2; 12 nucleotides align to TRBD2. V lost 2 bases to trimming and J lost 6 bases; unmatched junction nucleotides: 1. The CDR3 extends over 15 amino acids. Looked up from germline, CDR1 is MDHEN and CDR2 is SYDVKM. The CDR3 spells CASSLTSGRPGELFF. Here the CDR3 DNA reads TGTGCCAGCAGTTTAACTAGCGGGAGGCCCGGGGAGCTGTTTTTT. Full variable domain (outside the CDR3, taken from reference TRBV28 and TRBJ2-2): DVKVTQSSRYLVKRTGEKVFLECVQDMDHENMFWYRQDPGLGLRLIYFSYDVKMKEKGDIPEGYSVSREKKERFSLILESASTNQTSMYLCASSLTSGRPGELFFGEGSRLTVL.

This chain uses TRBV11-2 with TRBJ1-6, with D perhaps TRBD1 (5 bases). This CDR3 comprises 19 residues. Looked up from germline, CDR1 is SGHAT and CDR2 is FQNNGV. Trimming removed 5 bases at V and 8 bases at J, with 28 bases between. As DNA, the CDR3 is TGTGCCAGCAGCCAAACACCCACGACATGGGGGAGTTTGGATTCACCCCTCCACTTT. Translation: CASSQTPTTWGSLDSPLHF.

The rearrangement joins TRBV5-4 to TRBJ1-2; 7 bases line up with TRBD1. The trim removed 0 bases at V and 6 bases at J, leaving 17 bases unmatched. Germline loops: CDR1 SGHNT, CDR2 YYREEE (reference sequence). The CDR3 runs to 18 residues. The CDR3 DNA sequence: TGTGCCAGCAGCTTGGAGCAGGGGACAGCAGTAGGTGGTGATGGCTACACCTTC. This translates into CASSLEQGTAVGGDGYTF.

In its sample, this clonotype was seen a few times. The chain employs TRBV25-1 and TRBJ1-1, with D perhaps matching TRBD1 (5 bases). V was pared by 0 bases and J by 5 bases, with 13 bases between. CDR1 is MGHDK, CDR2 SYGVNS, per germline. The CDR3 consists of 15 residues. The chain's CDR3 is CASSEYGGGITEAFF. Written as DNA, the CDR3 is TGTGCCAGCAGTGAATATGGTGGGGGAATAACTGAAGCTTTCTTT.

This clonotype turned up a few times. The chain carries TRBV7-9 and TRBJ1-2, with TRBD1 matching over 7 bases. This CDR3 has 13 amino acids. V gave up 2 bases and J gave up 4 bases; unmatched junction bases: 1. Per germline, CDR1 SEHNR and CDR2 FQNEAQ (reference sequence). This CDR3 is CASSLSGGYGYTF. CDR3 bases: TGTGCCAGCAGCTTATCAGGGGGCTATGGCTACACCTTC.

The V call is TRBV27, the J call TRBJ2-7, with 10 positions matching TRBD1. The germline V gene encodes CDR1 MNHEY and CDR2 SMNVEV (reference sequence). The CDR3 runs to 14 residues. J lost 7 bases, V lost 4 bases, and 7 bases had no gene match. The CDR3 DNA sequence: TGTGCCAGCAGTTGGGGACAGGGGATGGGGGAGCAGTACTTC. Its translation: CASSWGQGMGEQYF.

The sample holds many counts of this clonotype. The chain combines TRBV20-1 with TRBJ2-7, with D possibly TRBD1 on 5 matching bases. Germline assignment: CDR1 DFQATT and CDR2 SNEGSKA (reference sequence). This CDR3 region has 14 residues. Deletions cut 4 bases from V and 3 bases from J, with 16 bases between. CDR3 protein: CSAMPGPPGYEQYF. CDR3 DNA: TGCAGTGCTATGCCAGGGCCACCGGGCTACGAGCAGTACTTC.

This clonotype was counted a few times. The rearrangement uses TRBV6-2 or TRBV6-3 and TRBJ2-3; D remains unclear. This CDR3 has 13 amino acids. V lost 5 bases, J lost 2 bases, and 8 bases lay in between. Germline V CDR1 and CDR2: MNHEY, SVGEGT. DNA of the CDR3: TGTGCCAGCAGTCCGGATGCCACAGATACGCAGTATTTT. Translation gives CASSPDATDTQYF.

This clonotype has a count of ten or more. CDR3 DNA: TGCAGCGTTGAAGTATCGGCTAGCTCCTACGAGCAGTACTTC. The encoded protein is CSVEVSASSYEQYF. This chain joins TRBV29-1 and TRBJ2-7; D is undetermined. The CDR3 has 14 residues. The germline CDR1 and CDR2 sequences are SQVTM and ANQGSEA. V was cut by 1 base and J by 0 bases, with 10 bases left in between.

The sample holds a few counts of this clonotype. V gene TRBV2 combines with J gene TRBJ1-1; D uncertain. Germline V lookup: CDR1 SNHLY, CDR2 FYNNEI. The CDR3 consists of 11 residues. V lost 8 bases and J 11 bases, leaving 15 bases between the germline ends. For the CDR3, the DNA is TGTGCCAGCGGCGAACAGCTTAGGGCTTTCTTT. This translates into CASGEQLRAFF. Together with reference TRBV2 and TRBJ1-1, the CDR3 gives the full variable domain: EPEVTQTPSHQVTQMGQEVILRCVPISNHLYFYWYRQILGQKVEFLVSFYNNEISEKSEIFDDQFSVERPDGSNFTLKIRSTKLEDSAMYFCASGEQLRAFFGQGTRLTVV.

This clonotype was recorded a few times. The chain has TRBV3-1 and TRBJ2-1; 10 bases map to TRBD2. This CDR3 region has 16 residues. The germline V gene encodes CDR1 LGHDT and CDR2 YNNKEL (reference sequence). V lost 3 bases, J lost 4 bases, and 6 bases stayed unmatched. Written as DNA, the CDR3 is TGTGCCAGCAGCCAGATAGCGGGAGGTAATTACAATGAGCAGTTCTTC. Protein sequence: CASSQIAGGNYNEQFF.

The CDR3 nucleotides read TGCAGTGCCCGGCGGTCCGGGGGAGGTGGAAACACCATATATTTT. This codes for CSARRSGGGGNTIYF. The V call is TRBV20-1, the J call TRBJ1-3, with TRBD1 as a possible D gene (5 bases). CDR3 size: 15 residues. Deletions cut 6 bases from V and 3 bases from J, with 18 bases between. The germline V gene has CDR1 DFQATT and CDR2 SNEGSKA (reference sequence).